This paragraph reports one TCR beta chain. This specimen comes from a study of identical twins. TCRdb itself ran the 5' RACE reads through MiXCR, one entry per CDR3 protein. The profile shows 420,000 or so distinct CDR3 sequences, about 18% of them singletons. The germline V gene encodes CDR1 SQVTM and CDR2 ANQGSEA. J gave up 2 bases and V 7 bases, and 8 bases lay outside the gene matches. There are 14 residues in the CDR3. Sequencing input: naive T cells sorted from blood. The TCR sequence derives from a man in his forties or fifties in good health. The V and J genes are TRBV29-1 and TRBJ1-2; 9 bases fit TRBD1. CDR3 sequence (DNA): TGCAGCGCCCCAAGACAGGGGGAGAACTATGGCTACACCTTC. Translating gives CSAPRQGENYGYTF.